A selection of T cell receptor beta chains follows, all from one sample in a study of response to subunit inactivated influenza vaccine. TCRdb re-derived calls from the RT-PCR reads in MiXCR, one entry per CDR3 protein. The table lists around 760,000 distinct CDR3 sequences, approximately 13% of them singletons. This specimen was PBMCs from blood, taken approximately 15 days before vaccination. All receptors derive from a man aged 50-60 years who received an inactivated influenza vaccine. Both conserved end residues are part of each CDR3. The D gene is left open where the match is weak.

d_gene: NA; len: 18; v_gene: TRBV20-1; j_gene: TRBJ1-5; CDR3aa: CSARDLGGAGSSNQPQHF
d_gene: TRBD1; len: 16; v_gene: TRBV6-5; j_gene: TRBJ2-2; CDR3aa: CASSYGDRGYSGELFF
d_gene: NA; len: 14; v_gene: TRBV18; j_gene: TRBJ2-3; CDR3aa: CASSINGGRDTQYF
d_gene: NA; len: 14; v_gene: TRBV5-1; j_gene: TRBJ2-1; CDR3aa: CASSPHDRHNEQFF
d_gene: TRBD1; len: 15; v_gene: TRBV6-2/TRBV6-3; j_gene: TRBJ1-5; CDR3aa: CASTKDRGSNQPQHF
d_gene: NA; len: 14; v_gene: TRBV7-9; j_gene: TRBJ2-7; CDR3aa: CASSPNRDPYEQYF
d_gene: TRBD2; len: 15; v_gene: TRBV7-2; j_gene: TRBJ2-5; CDR3aa: CASSSELAIQETQYF
d_gene: TRBD1; len: 19; v_gene: TRBV11-1; j_gene: TRBJ1-6; CDR3aa: CASSWNRGSPAGDNSPLHF
d_gene: NA; len: 13; v_gene: TRBV11-1; j_gene: TRBJ1-4; CDR3aa: CASSLWNNEKLFF
d_gene: TRBD2; len: 14; v_gene: TRBV20-1; j_gene: TRBJ2-1; CDR3aa: CSARAPSGDNEQFF
d_gene: NA; len: 16; v_gene: TRBV5-1; j_gene: TRBJ1-2; CDR3aa: CASSLGIGSVNYGYTF
d_gene: NA; len: 17; v_gene: TRBV20-1; j_gene: TRBJ2-3; CDR3aa: CSARDPAGSGSPDTQYF
d_gene: NA; len: 17; v_gene: TRBV5-5; j_gene: TRBJ2-3; CDR3aa: CASSLDFRRGVRDTQYF
d_gene: NA; len: 17; v_gene: TRBV4-3; j_gene: TRBJ2-1; CDR3aa: CASSQATGPHSYNEQFF
d_gene: NA; len: 13; v_gene: TRBV12-3/TRBV12-4; j_gene: TRBJ1-2; CDR3aa: CASSRTASYGYTF
d_gene: NA; len: 13; v_gene: TRBV7-6; j_gene: TRBJ2-7; CDR3aa: CASSPEGGYEQYF
d_gene: NA; len: 12; v_gene: TRBV20-1; j_gene: TRBJ2-7; CDR3aa: CSARVQGFEQYF
d_gene: NA; len: 13; v_gene: TRBV20-1; j_gene: TRBJ2-3; CDR3aa: CSASGRAGDTQYF
d_gene: TRBD1; len: 14; v_gene: TRBV10-3; j_gene: TRBJ2-7; CDR3aa: CAISVGQGDYEQYF
d_gene: TRBD2; len: 17; v_gene: TRBV3-1; j_gene: TRBJ2-2; CDR3aa: CASSQRSSGSMAGELFF
d_gene: NA; len: 13; v_gene: TRBV4-3; j_gene: TRBJ1-2; CDR3aa: CASSQVAGRGYTF
d_gene: NA; len: 10; v_gene: TRBV29-1; j_gene: TRBJ1-1; CDR3aa: CSVTWGEAFF
d_gene: NA; len: 18; v_gene: TRBV3-1; j_gene: TRBJ2-7; CDR3aa: CASSQILAPTPSSYEQYF
d_gene: TRBD2; len: 17; v_gene: TRBV24-1; j_gene: TRBJ2-1; CDR3aa: CATSDSLGTSGIREQFF
d_gene: NA; len: 14; v_gene: TRBV7-2; j_gene: TRBJ1-5; CDR3aa: CASSPTASNQPQHF
d_gene: NA; len: 12; v_gene: TRBV29-1; j_gene: TRBJ1-4; CDR3aa: CSARGWSEKLFF
d_gene: NA; len: 15; v_gene: TRBV5-1; j_gene: TRBJ2-2; CDR3aa: CASSLENFGTGELFF
d_gene: NA; len: 16; v_gene: TRBV5-1; j_gene: TRBJ2-3; CDR3aa: CASSLGASLSTDTQYF
d_gene: TRBD1; len: 16; v_gene: TRBV5-1; j_gene: TRBJ2-1; CDR3aa: CASSPQPDRGRNEQFF
d_gene: NA; len: 13; v_gene: TRBV10-3; j_gene: TRBJ2-7; CDR3aa: CAIRTPPMYEQYF
d_gene: NA; len: 15; v_gene: TRBV12-3/TRBV12-4; j_gene: TRBJ2-5; CDR3aa: CASSLGDSTGETQYF
d_gene: TRBD2; len: 15; v_gene: TRBV5-1; j_gene: TRBJ2-1; CDR3aa: CASSSGLAGGVEQFF
d_gene: TRBD1; len: 15; v_gene: TRBV5-1; j_gene: TRBJ1-1; CDR3aa: CASSLTGTVNTEAFF
d_gene: NA; len: 13; v_gene: TRBV20-1; j_gene: TRBJ2-5; CDR3aa: CSASRARRETQYF
d_gene: NA; len: 15; v_gene: TRBV12-3/TRBV12-4; j_gene: TRBJ1-3; CDR3aa: CASSLTGLLGNTIYF
d_gene: TRBD1; len: 18; v_gene: TRBV15; j_gene: TRBJ2-1; CDR3aa: CATSRGGGSRWTGVEQFF
d_gene: TRBD1; len: 17; v_gene: TRBV20-1; j_gene: TRBJ1-4; CDR3aa: CSARDLGRGLDNEKLFF
d_gene: NA; len: 14; v_gene: TRBV28; j_gene: TRBJ1-5; CDR3aa: CASSAWRGGQPQHF
d_gene: NA; len: 14; v_gene: TRBV20-1; j_gene: TRBJ2-3; CDR3aa: CSARGGAPQDTQYF
d_gene: TRBD2; len: 15; v_gene: TRBV6-1; j_gene: TRBJ2-5; CDR3aa: CASRLAGGPQETQYF
d_gene: NA; len: 14; v_gene: TRBV7-9; j_gene: TRBJ2-2; CDR3aa: CASSSQGWTGELFF
d_gene: NA; len: 15; v_gene: TRBV29-1; j_gene: TRBJ2-1; CDR3aa: CSVDTGTHTNNEQFF
d_gene: NA; len: 13; v_gene: TRBV18; j_gene: TRBJ2-5; CDR3aa: CASSPFGKETQYF
d_gene: NA; len: 13; v_gene: TRBV4-3; j_gene: TRBJ1-2; CDR3aa: CASSDGGSVGYTF
d_gene: TRBD1; len: 16; v_gene: TRBV5-1; j_gene: TRBJ2-2; CDR3aa: CASSRTTGTNTGELFF
d_gene: NA; len: 13; v_gene: TRBV2; j_gene: TRBJ2-5; CDR3aa: CASQIERQETQYF
d_gene: NA; len: 15; v_gene: TRBV24-1; j_gene: TRBJ2-1; CDR3aa: CATSGARGSYNEQFF
d_gene: NA; len: 16; v_gene: TRBV7-2; j_gene: TRBJ2-7; CDR3aa: CASSPQGGGGFYEQYF
d_gene: NA; len: 14; v_gene: TRBV7-2; j_gene: TRBJ2-7; CDR3aa: CASSLAGSGYEQYF
d_gene: TRBD2; len: 15; v_gene: TRBV7-2; j_gene: TRBJ2-5; CDR3aa: CASSWRGGEGETQYF
d_gene: NA; len: 17; v_gene: TRBV11-2; j_gene: TRBJ2-1; CDR3aa: CASSPRPLGFSYNEQFF
d_gene: NA; len: 14; v_gene: TRBV24-1; j_gene: TRBJ2-2; CDR3aa: CATSDEADTGELFF
d_gene: NA; len: 14; v_gene: TRBV6-5; j_gene: TRBJ1-1; CDR3aa: CASSYRGMNTEAFF
d_gene: NA; len: 12; v_gene: TRBV18; j_gene: TRBJ2-3; CDR3aa: CASSPVRDTQYF
d_gene: NA; len: 14; v_gene: TRBV7-2; j_gene: TRBJ1-2; CDR3aa: CASSLVGRGPGYTF
d_gene: NA; len: 13; v_gene: TRBV2; j_gene: TRBJ2-3; CDR3aa: CASSESGRDTQYF
d_gene: TRBD1; len: 16; v_gene: TRBV5-1; j_gene: TRBJ2-6; CDR3aa: CASSAGQGYGANVLTF